This record looks at one T cell receptor (beta chain) sequence and its context. The data were obtained in a study of blood T cell repertoires in COVID-19. Per the germline V gene, CDR1 is LNHDA and CDR2 is SQIVND (reference sequence). This CDR3 has 17 amino acids. The J segment lost 2 bases and the V segment lost 5 bases, leaving 12 bases of the junction unmatched. Measured with immunoSEQ multiplex PCR; TCRdb has only the in-frame clones, and not every one. In the table there are some 300,000 clones, about 87% of which are singletons. The clonotype was recovered from a woman aged 45-59 years with COVID-19, enrolled during active disease. V gene TRBV19 combines with J gene TRBJ2-3; TRBD2 matches 8 bases. Sequencing was done on a sample of peripheral blood. Here the CDR3 DNA reads TGTGCCAGTAGTCCCCATTTTACTAGCGGCATCACAGATACGCAGTATTTT. It specifies CASSPHFTSGITDTQYF.